The following is a T cell receptor beta chain sequence with its context. Its matching antigen is unknown. The data belong to a study of T cell responses to AZD1222 COVID-19 vaccine. Study conclusions and caveats: Among AZD1222 vaccinees, only 5 to 7 were seropositive at baseline. Among spike-specific TCRs, nearly half reportedly target unmutated variant regions.

The CDR3 runs to 13 residues. Per germline, CDR1 GTSNPN and CDR2 SVGIG (reference sequence). This table comes from immunoSEQ multiplex PCR, and its TCRdb copy is limited to in-frame clones, with some not included. Of approximately 110,000 clones listed, 70% to 90% are singletons. The sample was peripheral blood, taken 28 days after the second AZD1222 dose. This clonotype was obtained from an adult who received the AZD1222 COVID-19 vaccine. This rearrangement joins TRBV30 to TRBJ1-1; a weak D match, TRBD1 (5 bases). The CDR3 here is CAWDYGGITEAFF. The DNA of the CDR3 is TGTGCTTGGGACTACGGTGGCATCACTGAAGCTTTCTTT.